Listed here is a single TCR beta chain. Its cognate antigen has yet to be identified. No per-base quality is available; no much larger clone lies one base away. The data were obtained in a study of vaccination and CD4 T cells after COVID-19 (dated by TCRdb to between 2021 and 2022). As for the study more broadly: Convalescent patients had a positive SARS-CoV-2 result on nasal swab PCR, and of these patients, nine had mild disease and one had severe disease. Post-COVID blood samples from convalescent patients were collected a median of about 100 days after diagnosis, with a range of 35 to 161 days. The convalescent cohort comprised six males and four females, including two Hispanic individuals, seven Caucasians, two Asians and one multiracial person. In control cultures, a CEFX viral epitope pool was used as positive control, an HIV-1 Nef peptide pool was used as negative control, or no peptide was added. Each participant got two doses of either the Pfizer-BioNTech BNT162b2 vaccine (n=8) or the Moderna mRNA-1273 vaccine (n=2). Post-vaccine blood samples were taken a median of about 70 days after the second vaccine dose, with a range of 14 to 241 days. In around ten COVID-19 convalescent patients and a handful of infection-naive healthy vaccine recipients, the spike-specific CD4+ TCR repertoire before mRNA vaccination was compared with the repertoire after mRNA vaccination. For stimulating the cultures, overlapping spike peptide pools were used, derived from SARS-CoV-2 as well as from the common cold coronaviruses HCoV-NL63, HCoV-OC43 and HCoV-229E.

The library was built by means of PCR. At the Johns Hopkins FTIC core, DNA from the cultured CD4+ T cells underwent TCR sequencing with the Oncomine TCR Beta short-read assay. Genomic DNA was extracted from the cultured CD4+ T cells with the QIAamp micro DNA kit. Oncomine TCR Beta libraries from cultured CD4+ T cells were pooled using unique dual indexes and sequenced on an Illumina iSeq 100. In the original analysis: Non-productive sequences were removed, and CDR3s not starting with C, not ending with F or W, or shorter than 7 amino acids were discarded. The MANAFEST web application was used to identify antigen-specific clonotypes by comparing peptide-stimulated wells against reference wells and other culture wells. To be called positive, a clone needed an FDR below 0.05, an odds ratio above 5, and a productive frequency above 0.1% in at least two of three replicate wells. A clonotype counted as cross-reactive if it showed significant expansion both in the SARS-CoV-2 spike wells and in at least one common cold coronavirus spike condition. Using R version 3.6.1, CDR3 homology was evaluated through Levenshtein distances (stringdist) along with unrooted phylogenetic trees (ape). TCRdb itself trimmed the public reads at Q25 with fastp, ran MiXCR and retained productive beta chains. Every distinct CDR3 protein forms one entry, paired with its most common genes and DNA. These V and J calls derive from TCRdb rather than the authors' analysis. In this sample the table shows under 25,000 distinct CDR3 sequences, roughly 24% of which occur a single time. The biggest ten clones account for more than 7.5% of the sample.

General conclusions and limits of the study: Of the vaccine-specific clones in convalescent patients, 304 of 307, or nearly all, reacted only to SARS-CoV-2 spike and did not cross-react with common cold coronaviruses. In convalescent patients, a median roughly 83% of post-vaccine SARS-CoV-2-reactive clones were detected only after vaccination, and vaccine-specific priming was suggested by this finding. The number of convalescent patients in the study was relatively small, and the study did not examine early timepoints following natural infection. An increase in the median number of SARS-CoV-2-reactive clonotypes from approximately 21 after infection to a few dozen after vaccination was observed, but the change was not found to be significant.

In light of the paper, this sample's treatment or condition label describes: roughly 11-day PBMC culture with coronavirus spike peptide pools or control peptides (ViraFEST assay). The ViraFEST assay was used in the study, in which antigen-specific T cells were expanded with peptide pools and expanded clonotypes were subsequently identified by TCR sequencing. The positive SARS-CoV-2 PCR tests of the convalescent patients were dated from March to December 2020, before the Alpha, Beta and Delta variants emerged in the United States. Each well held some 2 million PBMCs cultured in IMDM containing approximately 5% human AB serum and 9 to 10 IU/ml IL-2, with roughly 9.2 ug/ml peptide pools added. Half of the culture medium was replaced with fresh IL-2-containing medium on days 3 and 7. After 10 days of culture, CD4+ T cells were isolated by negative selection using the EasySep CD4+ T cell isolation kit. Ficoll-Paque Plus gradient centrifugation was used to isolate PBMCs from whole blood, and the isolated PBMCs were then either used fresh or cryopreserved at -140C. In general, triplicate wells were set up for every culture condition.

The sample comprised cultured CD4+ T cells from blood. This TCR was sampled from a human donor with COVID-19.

Here is the DNA: TGTGCCAGCAGCGACGGGCCAAGAGACGATGAAGCTTTCTTT. Its protein reads: CASSDGPRDDEAFF. The rearranged chain carries TRBV11-1 and TRBJ1-1, with the D gene call left open. V is shortened by 5 bases, J by 7 bases, and the region joining them spans 17 bases. CDR1 is given as SGHAT and CDR2 as FQDESV, both from the germline V gene (reference sequence). The CDR3 numbers 14 residues from cysteine through phenylalanine. Only the CDR3 region is kept as DNA, spanning 42 bases read in frame from base 1.